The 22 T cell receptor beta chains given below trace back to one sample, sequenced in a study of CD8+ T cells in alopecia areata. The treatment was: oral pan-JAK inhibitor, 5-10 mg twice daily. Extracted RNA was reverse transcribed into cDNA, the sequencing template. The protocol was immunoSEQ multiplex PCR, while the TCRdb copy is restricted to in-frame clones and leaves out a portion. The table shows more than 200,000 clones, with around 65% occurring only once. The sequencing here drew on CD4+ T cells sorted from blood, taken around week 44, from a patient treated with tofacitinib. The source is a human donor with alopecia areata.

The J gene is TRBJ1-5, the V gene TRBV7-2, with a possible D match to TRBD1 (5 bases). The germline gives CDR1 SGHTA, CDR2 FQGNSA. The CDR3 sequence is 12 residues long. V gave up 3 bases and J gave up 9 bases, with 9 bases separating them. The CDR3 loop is CASSFEGRPQHF. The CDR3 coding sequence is TGTGCCAGCAGCTTTGAGGGGAGGCCCCAGCATTTT. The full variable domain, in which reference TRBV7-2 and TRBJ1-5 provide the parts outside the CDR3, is GAGVSQSPSNKVTEKGKDVELRCDPISGHTALYWYRQSLGQGLEFLIYFQGNSAPDKSGLPSDRFSAERTGGSVSTLTIQRTQQEDSAVYLCASSFEGRPQHFGDGTRLSIL.

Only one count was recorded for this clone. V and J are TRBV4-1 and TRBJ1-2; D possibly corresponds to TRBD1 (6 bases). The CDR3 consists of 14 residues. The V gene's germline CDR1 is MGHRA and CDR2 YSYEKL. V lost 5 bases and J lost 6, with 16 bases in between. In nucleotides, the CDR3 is TGCGCCAGCAGCGGACAGATGAACGATCATGGCTACACCTTC. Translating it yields CASSGQMNDHGYTF.

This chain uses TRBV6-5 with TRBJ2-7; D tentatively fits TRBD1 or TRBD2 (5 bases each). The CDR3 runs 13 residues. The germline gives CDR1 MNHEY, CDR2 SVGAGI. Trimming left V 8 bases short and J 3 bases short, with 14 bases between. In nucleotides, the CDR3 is TGTGCCAGCGCCTCGGGGCGAGTCTACGAGCAGTACTTC. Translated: CASASGRVYEQYF.

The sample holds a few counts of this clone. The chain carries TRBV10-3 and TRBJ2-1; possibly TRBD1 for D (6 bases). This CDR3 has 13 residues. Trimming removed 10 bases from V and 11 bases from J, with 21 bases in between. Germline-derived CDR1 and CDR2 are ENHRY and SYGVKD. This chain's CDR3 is CASTPRSGTQQFF. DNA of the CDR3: TGTGCCAGCACCCCCAGGTCAGGGACACAGCAGTTCTTC.

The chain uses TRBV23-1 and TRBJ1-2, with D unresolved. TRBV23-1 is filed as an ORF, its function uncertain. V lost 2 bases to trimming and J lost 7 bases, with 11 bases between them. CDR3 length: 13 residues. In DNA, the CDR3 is TGCGCCAGCAGTCAAAGGGCTCTGGGTGGCTACACCTTC. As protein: CASSQRALGGYTF.

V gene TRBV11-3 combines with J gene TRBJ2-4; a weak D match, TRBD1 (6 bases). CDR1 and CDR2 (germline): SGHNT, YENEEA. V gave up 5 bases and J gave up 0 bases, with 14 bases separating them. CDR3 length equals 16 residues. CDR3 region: CASSPRTDLAKNIQYF. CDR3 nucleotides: TGTGCCAGCAGCCCTAGGACAGACCTAGCCAAAAACATTCAGTACTTC.

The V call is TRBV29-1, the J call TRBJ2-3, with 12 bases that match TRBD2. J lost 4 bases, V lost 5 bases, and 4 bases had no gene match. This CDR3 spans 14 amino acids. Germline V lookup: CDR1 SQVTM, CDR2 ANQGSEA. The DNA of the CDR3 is TGCAGCGTTACTAGCGGGGGGAAGGCAGATACGCAGTATTTT. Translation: CSVTSGGKADTQYF.

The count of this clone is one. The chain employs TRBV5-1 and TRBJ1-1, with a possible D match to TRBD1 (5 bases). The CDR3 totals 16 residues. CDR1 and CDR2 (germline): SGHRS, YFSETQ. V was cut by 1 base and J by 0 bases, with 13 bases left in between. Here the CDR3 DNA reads TGCGCCAGCAGCTTGCAGGGACTATACATGAACACTGAAGCTTTCTTT. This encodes CASSLQGLYMNTEAFF.

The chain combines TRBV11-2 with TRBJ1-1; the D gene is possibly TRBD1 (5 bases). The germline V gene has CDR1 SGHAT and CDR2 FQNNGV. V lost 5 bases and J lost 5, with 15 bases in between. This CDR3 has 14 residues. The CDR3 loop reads CASSRPPGRTEAFF. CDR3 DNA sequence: TGTGCCAGCAGCCGTCCCCCGGGGCGAACTGAAGCTTTCTTT.

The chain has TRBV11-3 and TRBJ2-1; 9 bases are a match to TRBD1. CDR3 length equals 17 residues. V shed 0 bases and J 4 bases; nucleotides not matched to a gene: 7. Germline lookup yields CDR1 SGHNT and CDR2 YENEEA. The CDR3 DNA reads TGTGCCAGCAGCTTAGAGCGTGGGGACAGGGCTTACAATGAGCAGTTCTTC. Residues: CASSLERGDRAYNEQFF.

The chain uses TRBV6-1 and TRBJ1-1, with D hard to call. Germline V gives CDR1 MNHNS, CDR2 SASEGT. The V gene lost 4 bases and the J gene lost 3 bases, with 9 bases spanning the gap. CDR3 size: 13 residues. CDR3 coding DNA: TGTGCCAGCAGTGCCAAGTGGGACACTGAAGCTTTCTTT. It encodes CASSAKWDTEAFF.

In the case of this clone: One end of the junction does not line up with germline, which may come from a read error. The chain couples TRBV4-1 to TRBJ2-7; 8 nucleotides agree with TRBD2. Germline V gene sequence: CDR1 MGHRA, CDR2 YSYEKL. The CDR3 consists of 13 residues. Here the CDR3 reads CATSGGPSREQYF. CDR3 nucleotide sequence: TGCGCCACCAGCGGGGGCCCCTCCCGGGAGCAGTACTTC.

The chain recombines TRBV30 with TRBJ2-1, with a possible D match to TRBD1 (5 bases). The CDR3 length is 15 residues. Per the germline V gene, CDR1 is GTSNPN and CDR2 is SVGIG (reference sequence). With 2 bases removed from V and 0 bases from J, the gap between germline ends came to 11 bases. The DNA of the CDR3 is TGTGCCTGGAGTAGACAGTCCAGCTCCTACAATGAGCAGTTCTTC. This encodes CAWSRQSSSYNEQFF.

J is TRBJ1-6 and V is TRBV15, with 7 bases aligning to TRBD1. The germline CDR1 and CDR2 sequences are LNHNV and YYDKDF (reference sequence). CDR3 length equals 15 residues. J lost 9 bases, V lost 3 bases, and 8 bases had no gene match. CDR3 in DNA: TGTGCCACCAGCAGGGGGGCAGGGGGGAGTTCACCCCTCCACTTT. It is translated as CATSRGAGGSSPLHF.

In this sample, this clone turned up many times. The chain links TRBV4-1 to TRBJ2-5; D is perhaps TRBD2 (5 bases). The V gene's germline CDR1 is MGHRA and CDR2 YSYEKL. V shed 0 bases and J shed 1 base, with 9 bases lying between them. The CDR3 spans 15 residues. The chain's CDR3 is CASSQDGLIQETQYF. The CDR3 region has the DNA TGCGCCAGCAGCCAAGATGGACTGATCCAAGAGACCCAGTACTTC.

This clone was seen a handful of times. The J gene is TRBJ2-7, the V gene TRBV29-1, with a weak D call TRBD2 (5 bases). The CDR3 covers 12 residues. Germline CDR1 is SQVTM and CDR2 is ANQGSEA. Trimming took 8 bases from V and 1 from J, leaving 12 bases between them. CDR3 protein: CSSLGESYEQYF. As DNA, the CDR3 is TGCAGCTCACTCGGGGAATCCTACGAGCAGTACTTC.

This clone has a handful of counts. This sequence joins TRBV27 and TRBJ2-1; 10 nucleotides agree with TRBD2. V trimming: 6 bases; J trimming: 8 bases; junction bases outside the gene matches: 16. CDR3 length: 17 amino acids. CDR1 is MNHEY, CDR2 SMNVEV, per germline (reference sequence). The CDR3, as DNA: TGTGCCAGCAGCCACCTCACCCTAGCGGGGGACCCACATGAGCAGTTCTTC. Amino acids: CASSHLTLAGDPHEQFF.

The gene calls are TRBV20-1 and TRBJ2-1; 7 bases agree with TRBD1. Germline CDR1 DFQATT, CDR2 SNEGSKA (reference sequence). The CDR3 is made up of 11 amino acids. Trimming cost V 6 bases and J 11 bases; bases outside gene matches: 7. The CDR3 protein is CSATTGSKQFF. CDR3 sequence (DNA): TGCAGTGCCACGACAGGGTCTAAGCAGTTCTTC.

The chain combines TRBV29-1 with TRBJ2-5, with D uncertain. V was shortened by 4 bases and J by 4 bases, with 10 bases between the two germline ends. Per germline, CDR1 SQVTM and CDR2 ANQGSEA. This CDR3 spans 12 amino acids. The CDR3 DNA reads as TGCAGCGTTGCCGTGATGGGAGAGACCCAGTACTTC. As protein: CSVAVMGETQYF.

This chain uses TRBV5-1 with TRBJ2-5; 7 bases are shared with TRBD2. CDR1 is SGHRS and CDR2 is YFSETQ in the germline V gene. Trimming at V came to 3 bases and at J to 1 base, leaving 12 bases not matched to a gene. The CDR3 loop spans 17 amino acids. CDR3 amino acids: CASSSTSRGTFQETQYF. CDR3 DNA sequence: TGCGCCAGCAGCTCAACATCGCGGGGGACGTTCCAAGAGACCCAGTACTTC.

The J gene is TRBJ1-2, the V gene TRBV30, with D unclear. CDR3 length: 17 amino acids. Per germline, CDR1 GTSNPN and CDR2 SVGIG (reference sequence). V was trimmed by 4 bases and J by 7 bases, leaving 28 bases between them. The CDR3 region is CAWTLHNSAGRSAGYTF. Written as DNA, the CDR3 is TGTGCCTGGACCCTACATAATTCGGCGGGTCGCAGCGCTGGCTACACCTTC.

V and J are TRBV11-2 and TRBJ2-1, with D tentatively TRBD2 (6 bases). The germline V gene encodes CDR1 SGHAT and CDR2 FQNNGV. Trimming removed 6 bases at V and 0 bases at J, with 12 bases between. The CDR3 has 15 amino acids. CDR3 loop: CASRSRGSSYNEQFF. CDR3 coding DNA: TGTGCCAGCAGATCCCGGGGGAGCTCCTACAATGAGCAGTTCTTC.